This T cell receptor beta chain was obtained from a study of CD8 T cell repertoires and HIV-1 epitope variants. Background on the study: T cells were stimulated with Twenty-five Gag and Nef peptides separately. Tested: three Gag epitope families, Nef HW9 and YT9. Study results and caveats: Only beta chains were identified, marking proliferation to antigen, not function. Some ten antigen-specific TCR beta clonotypes were found; about 6 seemed cross-reactive to variants.

About this clone itself: The antigen remains undetermined.

Only in-frame clones appear in the TCRdb table, and some are missing; sequencing was by immunoSEQ multiplex PCR. This sample carries tens of thousands of clones, around 67% of them seen once, and the ten largest clones take 20% to 30%. The germline gives CDR1 SGHNT, CDR2 YYREEE (reference sequence). V was clipped by 9 bases and J by 3 bases; unmatched bases: 8. There are 14 residues in the CDR3. The V gene is TRBV5-4, the J gene TRBJ2-7; 11 nucleotides match TRBD1. This receptor was identified in a male donor with HIV. Sample: uncultured baseline CD8+ T cells from peripheral blood mononuclear cells (PBMCs). This chain's CDR3 is CATKWTGGNYEQYF. In nucleotides, the CDR3 is TGTGCCACCAAGTGGACAGGGGGCAACTACGAGCAGTACTTC.